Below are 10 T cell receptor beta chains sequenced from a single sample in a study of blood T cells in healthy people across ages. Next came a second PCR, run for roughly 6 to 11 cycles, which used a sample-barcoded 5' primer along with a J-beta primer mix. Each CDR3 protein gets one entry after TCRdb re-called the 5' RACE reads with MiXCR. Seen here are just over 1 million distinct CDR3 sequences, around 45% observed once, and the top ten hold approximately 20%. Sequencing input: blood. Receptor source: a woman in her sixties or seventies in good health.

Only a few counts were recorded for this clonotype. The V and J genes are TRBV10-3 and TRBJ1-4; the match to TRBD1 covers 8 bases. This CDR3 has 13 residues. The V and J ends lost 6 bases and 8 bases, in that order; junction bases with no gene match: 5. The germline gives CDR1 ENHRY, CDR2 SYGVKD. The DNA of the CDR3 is TGTGCCATCAGGGACAGGGCAGGGGAAAAACTGTTTTTT. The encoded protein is CAIRDRAGEKLFF.

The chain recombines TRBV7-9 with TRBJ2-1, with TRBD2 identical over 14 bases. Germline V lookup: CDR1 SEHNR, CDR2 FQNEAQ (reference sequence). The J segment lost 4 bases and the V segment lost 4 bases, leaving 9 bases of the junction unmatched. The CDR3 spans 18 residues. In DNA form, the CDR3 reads TGTGCCAGCAGCTCCCGAGGGACTAGCGGGAGTAAGTACAATGAGCAGTTCTTC. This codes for CASSSRGTSGSKYNEQFF.

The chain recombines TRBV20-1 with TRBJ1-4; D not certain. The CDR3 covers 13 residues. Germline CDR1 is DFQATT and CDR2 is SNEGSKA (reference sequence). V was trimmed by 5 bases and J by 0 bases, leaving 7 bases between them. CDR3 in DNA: TGCAGTGCTTCACAGCCAACTAATGAAAAACTGTTTTTT. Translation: CSASQPTNEKLFF.

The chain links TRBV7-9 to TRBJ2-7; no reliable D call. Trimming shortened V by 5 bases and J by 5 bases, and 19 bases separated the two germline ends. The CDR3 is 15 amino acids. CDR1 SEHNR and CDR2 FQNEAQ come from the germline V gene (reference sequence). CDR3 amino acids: CASSPPGLRLDEQYF. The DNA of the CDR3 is TGTGCCAGCAGCCCACCTGGTCTGCGGTTGGACGAGCAGTACTTC.

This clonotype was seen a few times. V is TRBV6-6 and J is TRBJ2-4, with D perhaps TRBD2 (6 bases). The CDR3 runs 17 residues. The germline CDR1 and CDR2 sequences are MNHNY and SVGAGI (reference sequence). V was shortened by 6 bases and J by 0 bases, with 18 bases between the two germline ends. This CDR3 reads CASRGTSLAQAKNIQYF. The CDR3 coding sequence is TGTGCCAGCAGGGGGACGTCACTAGCCCAAGCCAAAAACATTCAGTACTTC.

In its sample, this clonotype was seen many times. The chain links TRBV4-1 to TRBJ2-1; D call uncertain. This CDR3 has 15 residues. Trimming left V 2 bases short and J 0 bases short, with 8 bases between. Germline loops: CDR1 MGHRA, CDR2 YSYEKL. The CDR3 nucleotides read TGCGCCAGCAGCCAACGGCTGAGCTCCTACAATGAGCAGTTCTTC. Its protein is CASSQRLSSYNEQFF.

This CDR3 reads CASSESGTVEQYF. CDR3 DNA sequence: TGTGCCAGCAGTGAATCGGGGACAGTCGAGCAGTACTTC. The rearrangement links TRBV25-1 to TRBJ2-5; TRBD1 matches 7 bases. Gene TRBJ2-7 matches the end of the DNA better, so the J call may be wrong. This CDR3 spans 13 amino acids. Germline V gives CDR1 MGHDK, CDR2 SYGVNS.

The CDR3 region has the DNA TGTGCCAGCAGCATGGACAATGAGCAGTTCTTC. Encoded protein: CASSMDNEQFF. The chain has TRBV5-6 and TRBJ2-1; no reliable D call. Germline V gene data show CDR1 as SGHDT and CDR2 as YYEEEE. The CDR3 extends over 11 amino acids. V was cut by 4 bases and J by 5 bases, with 4 bases left in between.

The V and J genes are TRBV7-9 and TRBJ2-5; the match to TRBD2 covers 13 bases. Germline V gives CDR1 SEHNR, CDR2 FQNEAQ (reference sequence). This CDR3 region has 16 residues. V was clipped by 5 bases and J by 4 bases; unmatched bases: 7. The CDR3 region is CASSARRTSGGETQYF. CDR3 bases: TGTGCCAGCAGCGCCCGGAGGACTAGCGGGGGAGAGACCCAGTACTTC.

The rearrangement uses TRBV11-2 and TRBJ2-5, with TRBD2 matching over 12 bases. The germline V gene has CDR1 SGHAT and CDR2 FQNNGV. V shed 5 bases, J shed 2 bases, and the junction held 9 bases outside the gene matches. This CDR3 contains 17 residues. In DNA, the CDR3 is TGTGCCAGCAGCCCCAACCCGACTAGCGGGAGTCAAGAGACCCAGTACTTC. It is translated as CASSPNPTSGSQETQYF.